This entry lists 12 T cell receptor beta chains sequenced from one sample in a study of early T cells in non-severe SARS-CoV-2 infection (TCRdb year 2021). Library preparation employed 5' RACE. Sequencing was performed on a NextSeq 500. Using fastp at Q25 and MiXCR, TCRdb reprocessed the public reads and kept productive beta chains. A single entry per CDR3 protein holds the most common genes and DNA from its merged rows. This sample is represented by about 20,000 distinct CDR3 sequences; 3% to 4.5% of them were singletons. 4.5% to 7% of the sample is taken by the ten largest. Sequenced input: whole blood. All receptors come from an adult who was a healthcare worker with PCR-confirmed SARS-CoV-2 infection or an uninfected control (not recorded which).

This clonotype was seen repeatedly, ten times or more. J is TRBJ2-5 and V is TRBV7-9; D is possibly TRBD1 or TRBD2 (5 bases each). Germline assignment: CDR1 SEHNR and CDR2 FQNEAQ (reference sequence). The CDR3 covers 15 residues. V lost 1 base, J lost 3 bases, and 12 bases lay in between. The CDR3 nucleotides are TGTGCCAGCAGCTTAGTCGGGGCGGATGAAGAGACCCAGTACTTC. Its translation is CASSLVGADEETQYF.

This clonotype was counted ten times or more. The chain employs TRBV5-1 and TRBJ2-1; 8 bases map to TRBD1. Per germline, CDR1 SGHRS and CDR2 YFSETQ. This CDR3 comprises 14 residues. Losses at the gene ends were 1 base for V and 5 bases for J; bases not matched to a gene: 2. CDR3 protein: CASSLTGGHNEQFF. CDR3 DNA: TGCGCCAGCAGCTTGACAGGGGGGCACAATGAGCAGTTCTTC. Drawing the rest from reference TRBV5-1 and TRBJ2-1, the complete variable domain is KAGVTQTPRYLIKTRGQQVTLSCSPISGHRSVSWYQQTPGQGLQFLFEYFSETQRNKGNFPGRFSGRQFSNSRSEMNVSTLELGDSALYLCASSLTGGHNEQFFGPGTRLTVL.

This clonotype was counted only a few times. This chain uses TRBV18 with TRBJ2-4, with 12 bases that match TRBD2. V lost 6 bases and J lost 1; bases outside the gene matches: 7. The CDR3 sequence is 17 residues long. Germline loops: CDR1 KGHSH, CDR2 LQKENI. CDR3 protein: CASSPGLAGMAKNIQYF. DNA of the CDR3: TGTGCCAGCTCGCCCGGACTAGCGGGGATGGCCAAAAACATTCAGTACTTC.

By proportion, this clonotype is medium-sized. This chain uses TRBV20-1 with TRBJ1-6; 8 bases are shared with TRBD1. Germline V gives CDR1 DFQATT, CDR2 SNEGSKA (reference sequence). The CDR3 contains 12 residues. The V gene end was trimmed by 8 bases and the J gene end by 9 bases; junction bases not matched to a gene: 6. CDR3 amino acids: CSPRTGSSPLHF. Here the CDR3 DNA reads TGCAGTCCGCGGACAGGGAGTTCACCCCTCCACTTT.

This clonotype has just a few counts. The chain employs TRBV5-6 and TRBJ1-6; 7 positions agree with TRBD1. Germline V CDR1 and CDR2: SGHDT, YYEEEE. There are 16 residues in the CDR3. The trim removed 0 bases at V and 6 bases at J, leaving 6 bases unmatched. CDR3: CASSLDTGAGNSPLHF. The CDR3 DNA follows: TGTGCCAGCAGCTTGGACACAGGGGCGGGTAATTCACCCCTCCACTTT.

The rearrangement uses TRBV10-3 and TRBJ2-1; 14 bases agree with TRBD2. Germline values: CDR1 ENHRY, CDR2 SYGVKD. CDR3 length: 15 amino acids. The V segment lost 6 bases and the J segment 6 bases; nucleotides outside the gene matches: 4. The CDR3 here is CAIRSGTSGSNEQFF. The CDR3 DNA is TGTGCCATCAGATCCGGGACTAGCGGGAGCAATGAGCAGTTCTTC.

This clonotype was seen at least ten times. The chain carries TRBV6-5 and TRBJ1-2; unclear D gene. The V end was cut by 8 bases, the J end by 0 bases, with 13 bases between. From germline, CDR1 is MNHEY and CDR2 SVGAGI. The CDR3 sequence is 14 residues long. Here the CDR3 reads CASRTPLANYGYTF. The DNA of the CDR3 is TGTGCCAGCCGGACGCCGTTAGCTAACTATGGCTACACCTTC.

By share of the sample, this clonotype is medium-sized. J is TRBJ1-2 and V is TRBV20-1, with D perhaps TRBD1 (5 bases). This CDR3 contains 12 residues. Per the germline V gene, CDR1 is DFQATT and CDR2 is SNEGSKA (reference sequence). V dropped 6 bases and J dropped 4 bases, with 12 bases sitting between them. CDR3 protein: CSAQVQGYGYTF. CDR3 coding DNA: TGCAGTGCGCAGGTGCAGGGCTATGGCTACACCTTC.

This clonotype was seen at least ten times. The chain is built from TRBV6-4 and TRBJ2-3; TRBD1 agrees at 9 bases. Trimming took 8 bases from V and 7 from J; bases not matched to a gene: 10. Germline loops: CDR1 MRHNA, CDR2 SNTAGT. The CDR3 totals 14 residues. The CDR3 DNA reads TGTGCCAGCCGTGCGGGACAGGGCGGGAATACGCAGTATTTT. It yields the protein CASRAGQGGNTQYF.

This clonotype was detected many times. The V gene is TRBV20-1, the J gene TRBJ1-2; D is ambiguous. Germline-derived CDR1 and CDR2 are DFQATT and SNEGSKA (reference sequence). V was shortened by 5 bases and J by 2 bases, with 12 bases between the two germline ends. This CDR3 region has 13 residues. The chain's CDR3 is CSAPHGPNYGYTF. In nucleotides, the CDR3 is TGCAGTGCTCCACATGGACCCAACTATGGCTACACCTTC.

This clonotype showed up many times. The chain joins TRBV18 to TRBJ1-5, with D possibly TRBD1 on 6 matching bases. Germline V gives CDR1 KGHSH, CDR2 LQKENI. Trimming left V 0 bases short and J 5 bases short, with 14 bases between. CDR3 length: 16 residues. The CDR3 DNA follows: TGTGCCAGCTCACCACCGGTAACAGGGCGATATCAGCCCCAGCATTTT. Amino acid sequence: CASSPPVTGRYQPQHF. The full variable domain, its missing parts supplied by reference TRBV18 and TRBJ1-5, is NAGVMQNPRHLVRRRGQEARLRCSPMKGHSHVYWYRQLPEEGLKFMVYLQKENIIDESGMPKERFSAEFPKEGPSILRIQQVVRGDSAAYFCASSPPVTGRYQPQHFGDGTRLSIL.

This clonotype turned up a few times. V usage is TRBV7-6 and J usage is TRBJ2-3, with D perhaps matching TRBD2 (5 bases). The V gene lost 1 base and the J gene lost 6 bases, with 14 bases spanning the gap. Germline-derived CDR1 and CDR2 are SGHVS and FNYEAQ. This CDR3 comprises 15 residues. CDR3 protein: CASSLVASGPDTQYF. CDR3 bases: TGTGCCAGCAGCTTAGTTGCGAGCGGCCCCGATACGCAGTATTTT.